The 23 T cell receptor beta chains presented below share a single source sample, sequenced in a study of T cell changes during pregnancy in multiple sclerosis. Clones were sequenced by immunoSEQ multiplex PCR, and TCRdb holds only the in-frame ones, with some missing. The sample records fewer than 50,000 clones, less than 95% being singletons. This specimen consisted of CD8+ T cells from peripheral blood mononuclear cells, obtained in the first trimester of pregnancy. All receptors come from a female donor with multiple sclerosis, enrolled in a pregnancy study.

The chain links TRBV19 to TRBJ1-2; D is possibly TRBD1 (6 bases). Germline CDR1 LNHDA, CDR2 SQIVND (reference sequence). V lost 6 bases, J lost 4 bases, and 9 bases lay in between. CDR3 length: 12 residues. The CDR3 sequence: CASSPTGYGYTF. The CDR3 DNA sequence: TGTGCCAGTAGCCCGACAGGCTATGGCTACACCTTC.

The CDR3 bases are TGTGCCAGCAGCCTCATTCAGATGCAGGACGAGCAGTACTTC. Its protein product is CASSLIQMQDEQYF. The chain employs TRBV14 and TRBJ2-7; D gene uncertain. The ends were cut back, 4 bases at V and 5 bases at J, with 15 bases in the middle. The CDR3 is made up of 14 amino acids. Germline V CDR1 and CDR2: SGHDN, FVKESK. Variable domain in full (rest from reference TRBV14 and TRBJ2-7): EAGVTQFPSHSVIEKGQTVTLRCDPISGHDNLYWYRRVMGKEIKFLLHFVKESKQDESGMPNNRFLAERTGGTYSTLKVQPAELEDSGVYFCASSLIQMQDEQYFGPGTRLTVT.

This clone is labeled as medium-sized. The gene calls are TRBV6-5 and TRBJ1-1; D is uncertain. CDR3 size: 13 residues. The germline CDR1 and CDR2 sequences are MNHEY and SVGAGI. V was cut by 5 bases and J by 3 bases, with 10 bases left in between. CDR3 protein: CASSVGEDTEAFF. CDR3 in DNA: TGTGCCAGCAGTGTCGGTGAGGACACTGAAGCTTTCTTT.

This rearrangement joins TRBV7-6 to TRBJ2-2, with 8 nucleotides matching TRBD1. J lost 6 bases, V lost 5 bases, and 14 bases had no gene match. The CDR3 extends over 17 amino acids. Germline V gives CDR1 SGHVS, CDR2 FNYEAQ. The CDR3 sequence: CASSPQGAYSLPGELFF. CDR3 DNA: TGTGCCAGCAGCCCCCAGGGGGCGTACTCCTTGCCCGGGGAGCTGTTTTTT.

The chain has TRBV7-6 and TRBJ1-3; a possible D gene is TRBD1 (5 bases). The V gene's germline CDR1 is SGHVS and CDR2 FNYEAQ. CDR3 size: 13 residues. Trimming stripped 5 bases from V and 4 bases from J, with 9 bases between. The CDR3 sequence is CASSLRQGNTIYF. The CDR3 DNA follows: TGTGCCAGCAGCCTGCGACAGGGAAACACCATATATTTT.

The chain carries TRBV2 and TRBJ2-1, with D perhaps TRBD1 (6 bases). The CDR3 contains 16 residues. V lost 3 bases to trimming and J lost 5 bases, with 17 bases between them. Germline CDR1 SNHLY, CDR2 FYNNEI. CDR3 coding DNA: TGTGCCAGCAGTGATTCTAGGGGGACCCTTGACAATGAGCAGTTCTTC. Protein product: CASSDSRGTLDNEQFF.

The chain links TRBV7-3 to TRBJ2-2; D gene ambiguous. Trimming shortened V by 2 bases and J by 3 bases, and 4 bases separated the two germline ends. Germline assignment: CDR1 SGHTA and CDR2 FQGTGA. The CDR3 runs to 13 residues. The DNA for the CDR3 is TGTGCCAGCAGCTTATCGGACACCGGGGAGCTGTTTTTT. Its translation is CASSLSDTGELFF.

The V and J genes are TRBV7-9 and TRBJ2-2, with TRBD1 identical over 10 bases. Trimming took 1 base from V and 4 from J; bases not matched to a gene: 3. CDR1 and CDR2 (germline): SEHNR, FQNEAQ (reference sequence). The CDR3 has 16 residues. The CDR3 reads CASSLEGTGATGELFF. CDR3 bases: TGTGCCAGCAGCTTAGAGGGGACAGGGGCCACCGGGGAGCTGTTTTTT.

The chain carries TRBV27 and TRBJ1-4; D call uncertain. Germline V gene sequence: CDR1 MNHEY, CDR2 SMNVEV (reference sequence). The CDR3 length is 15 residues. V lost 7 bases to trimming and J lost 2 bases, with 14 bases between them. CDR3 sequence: CASMRVGVTNEKLFF. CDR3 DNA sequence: TGTGCCAGCATGCGGGTAGGAGTCACTAATGAAAAACTGTTTTTT.

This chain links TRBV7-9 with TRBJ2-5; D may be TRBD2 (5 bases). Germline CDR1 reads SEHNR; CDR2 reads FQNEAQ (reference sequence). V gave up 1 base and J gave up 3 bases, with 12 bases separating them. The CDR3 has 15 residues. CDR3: CASSLVRLAKETQYF. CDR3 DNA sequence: TGTGCCAGCAGCTTAGTACGGCTAGCTAAAGAGACCCAGTACTTC. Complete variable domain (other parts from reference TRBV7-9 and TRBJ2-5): DTGVSQNPRHKITKRGQNVTFRCDPISEHNRLYWYRQTLGQGPEFLTYFQNEAQLEKSRLLSDRFSAERPKGSFSTLEIQRTEQGDSAMYLCASSLVRLAKETQYFGPGTRLLVL.

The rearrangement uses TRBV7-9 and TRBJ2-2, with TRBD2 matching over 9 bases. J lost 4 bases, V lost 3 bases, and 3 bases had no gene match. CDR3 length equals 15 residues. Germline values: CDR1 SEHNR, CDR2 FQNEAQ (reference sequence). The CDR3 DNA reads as TGTGCCAGCAGCTTCCTGCGGGAGGGCACCGGGGAGCTGTTTTTT. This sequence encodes CASSFLREGTGELFF.

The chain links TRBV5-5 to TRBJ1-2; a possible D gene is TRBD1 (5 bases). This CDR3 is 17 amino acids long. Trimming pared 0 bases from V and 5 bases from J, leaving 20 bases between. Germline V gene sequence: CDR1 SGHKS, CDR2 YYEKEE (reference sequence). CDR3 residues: CASSLGPTGDHLYGYTF. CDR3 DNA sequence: TGTGCCAGCAGCTTGGGGCCAACGGGGGACCATTTATATGGCTACACCTTC.

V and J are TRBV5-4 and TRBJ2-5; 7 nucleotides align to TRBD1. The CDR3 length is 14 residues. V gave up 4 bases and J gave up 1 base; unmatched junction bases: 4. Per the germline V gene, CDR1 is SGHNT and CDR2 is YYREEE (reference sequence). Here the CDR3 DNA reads TGTGCCAGCAGCCCCGGGACAGCCCAAGAGACCCAGTACTTC. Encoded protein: CASSPGTAQETQYF. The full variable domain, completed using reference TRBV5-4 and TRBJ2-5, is ETGVTQSPTHLIKTRGQQVTLRCSSQSGHNTVSWYQQALGQGPQFIFQYYREEENGRGNFPPRFSGLQFPNYSSELNVNALELDDSALYLCASSPGTAQETQYFGPGTRLLVL.

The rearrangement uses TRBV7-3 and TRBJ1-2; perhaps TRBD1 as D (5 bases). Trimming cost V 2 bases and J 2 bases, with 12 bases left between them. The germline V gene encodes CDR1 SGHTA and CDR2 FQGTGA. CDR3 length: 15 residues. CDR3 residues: CASSLLPGINYGYTF. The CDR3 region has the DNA TGTGCCAGCAGCTTACTGCCAGGGATAAACTATGGCTACACCTTC.

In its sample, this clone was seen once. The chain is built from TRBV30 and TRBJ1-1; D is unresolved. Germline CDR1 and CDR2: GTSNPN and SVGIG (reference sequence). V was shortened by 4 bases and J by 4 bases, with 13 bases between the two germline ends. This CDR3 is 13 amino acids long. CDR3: CAWTQVDRTEAFF. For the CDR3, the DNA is TGTGCCTGGACTCAGGTAGATCGCACTGAAGCTTTCTTT. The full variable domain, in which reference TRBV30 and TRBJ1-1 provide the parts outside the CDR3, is SQTIHQWPATLVQPVGSPLSLECTVEGTSNPNLYWYRQAAGRGLQLLFYSVGIGQISSEVPQNLSASRPQDRQFILSSKKLLLSDSGFYLCAWTQVDRTEAFFGQGTRLTVV.

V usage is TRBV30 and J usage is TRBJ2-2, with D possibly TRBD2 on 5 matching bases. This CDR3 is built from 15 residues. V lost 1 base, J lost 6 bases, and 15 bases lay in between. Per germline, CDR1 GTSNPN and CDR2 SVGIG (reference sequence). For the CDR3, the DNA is TGTGCCTGGAGTGCTCTTCGGGATGGGGCCGGGGAGCTGTTTTTT. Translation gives CAWSALRDGAGELFF.

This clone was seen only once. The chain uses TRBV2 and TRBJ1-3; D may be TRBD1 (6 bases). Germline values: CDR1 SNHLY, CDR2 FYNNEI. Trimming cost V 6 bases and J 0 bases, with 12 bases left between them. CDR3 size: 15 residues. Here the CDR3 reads CASSAWTVSGNTIYF. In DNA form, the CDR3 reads TGTGCCAGCAGCGCCTGGACAGTCTCTGGAAACACCATATATTTT.

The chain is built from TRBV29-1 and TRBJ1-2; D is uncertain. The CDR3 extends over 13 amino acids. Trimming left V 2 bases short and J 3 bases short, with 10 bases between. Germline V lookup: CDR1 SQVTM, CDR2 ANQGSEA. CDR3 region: CSVEWEEHYGYTF. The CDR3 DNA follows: TGCAGCGTTGAATGGGAGGAACACTATGGCTACACCTTC.

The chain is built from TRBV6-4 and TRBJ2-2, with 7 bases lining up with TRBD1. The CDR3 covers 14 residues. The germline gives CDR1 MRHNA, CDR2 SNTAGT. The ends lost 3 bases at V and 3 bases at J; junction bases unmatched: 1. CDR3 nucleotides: TGTGCCAGCAGTGAAACAGGGGACACCGGGGAGCTGTTTTTT. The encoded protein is CASSETGDTGELFF.

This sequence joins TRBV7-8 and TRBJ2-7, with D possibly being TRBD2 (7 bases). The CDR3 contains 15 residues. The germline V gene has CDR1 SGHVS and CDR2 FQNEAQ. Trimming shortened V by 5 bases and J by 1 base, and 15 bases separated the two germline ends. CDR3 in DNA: TGTGCCAGCAGCCCTACCGGGGGGCGATCCTACGAGCAGTACTTC. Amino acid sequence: CASSPTGGRSYEQYF.

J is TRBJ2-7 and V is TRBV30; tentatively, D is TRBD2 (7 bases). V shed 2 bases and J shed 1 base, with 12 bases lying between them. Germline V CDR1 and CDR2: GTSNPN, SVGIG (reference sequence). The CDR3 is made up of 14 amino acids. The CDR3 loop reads CAWSRRGGSYEQYF. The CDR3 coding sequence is TGTGCCTGGAGTCGAAGGGGGGGGTCCTACGAGCAGTACTTC.

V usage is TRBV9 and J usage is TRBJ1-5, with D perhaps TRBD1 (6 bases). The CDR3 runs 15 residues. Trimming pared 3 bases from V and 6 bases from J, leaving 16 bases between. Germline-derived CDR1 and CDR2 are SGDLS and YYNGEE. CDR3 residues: CASSGQEVIIQPQHF. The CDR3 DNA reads TGTGCCAGCAGCGGACAGGAGGTGATAATTCAGCCCCAGCATTTT. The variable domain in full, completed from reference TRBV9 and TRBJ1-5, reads DSGVTQTPKHLITATGQRVTLRCSPRSGDLSVYWYQQSLDQGLQFLIQYYNGEERAKGNILERFSAQQFPDLHSELNLSSLELGDSALYFCASSGQEVIIQPQHFGDGTRLSIL.

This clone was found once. CDR3 coding DNA: TGTGCCAGCAGCCAAGAGGAAGGGGATCAGCCCCAGCATTTT. Protein product: CASSQEEGDQPQHF. This sequence joins TRBV4-2 and TRBJ1-5; the D gene is possibly TRBD1 (5 bases). The CDR3 extends over 14 amino acids. The germline gives CDR1 LGHNA, CDR2 YNFKEQ. Trimming left V 0 bases short and J 5 bases short, with 8 bases between.